This T cell receptor (beta chain) emerged from a study of neoadjuvant anti-PD-1 for oral cavity cancer. V trimming: 3 bases; J trimming: 1 base; junction bases outside the gene matches: 5. Germline values: CDR1 SGDLS, CDR2 YYNGEE. The CDR3 is 16 residues long. Noted time point: after neoadjuvant nivolumab, at surgical resection. Blood cells were analyzed directly, without culture or expansion. Some clones are missing from TCRdb's copy, which holds only in-frame ones; the method was immunoSEQ multiplex PCR. Found here are some 15,000 clones, around 70% of them singletons; the top ten hold roughly 2.8%.

This receptor was obtained from a person between 40 and 85 years old with oral cavity squamous cell carcinoma. The chain carries TRBV9 and TRBJ2-5; TRBD2 matches at 11 bases. Sequencing was performed on PBMCs, taken after nivolumab (anti-PD-1) treatment. The CDR3 sequence is CASSAGLAGLQETQYF. In DNA, the CDR3 is TGTGCCAGCAGCGCCGGACTAGCGGGCCTCCAAGAGACCCAGTACTTC.